Reported below is one T cell receptor beta chain. The antigen is unknown. The protocol was immunoSEQ multiplex PCR, while the TCRdb copy is restricted to in-frame clones and leaves out a portion. The sample holds over 75,000 clones, about 90% seen once. The CDR3 runs to 14 residues. Trimming shortened V by 2 bases and J by 7 bases, and 14 bases separated the two germline ends. CDR1 and CDR2 from the germline V gene are GTSNPN and SVGIG (reference sequence). As to time point: baseline, week 1 (first vaccination visit). Specified treatment: pre-vaccination baseline after standard-of-care therapy. The data were taken from a study of a mutant IDH1 vaccine in newly diagnosed glioma. Overall study: Treated patients comprised 62.5% males and around 40% females, mean age roughly 37 years. The therapy given earlier, which was standard therapy, consisted of radiotherapy, temozolomide, or both, and most of the patients received both.

Regarding the study as a whole: There seemed to be no relation between pseudoprogression and changes in top peripheral T cell clonotypes. Immune responses induced by the vaccine were seen in 93.3% of patients, spanning multiple MHC alleles.

The TCR was taken from a woman aged 50 to 60 with glioma. Source: PBMCs, taken from a glioma patient treated with radiotherapy, temozolomide or both. The chain links TRBV30 to TRBJ1-4; no clear D. This CDR3 reads CAWSLSPLGEKLFF. The CDR3 DNA reads TGTGCCTGGAGTTTATCCCCTTTAGGTGAAAAACTGTTTTTT.